Below, one T cell receptor beta chain is given with its context. Its cognate antigen is unknown. Those patients picked for sequencing had displayed CD8+CD57+ cell expansion on flow cytometry. Untreated patients provided the blood samples, with no therapy given before sampling. The V gene end was trimmed by 5 bases and the J gene end by 7 bases; junction bases not matched to a gene: 4. The CDR3 extends over 12 amino acids. The germline V gene encodes CDR1 SQVTM and CDR2 ANQGSEA. This entry is derived from a study of CD8+CD57+ T cells in acquired aplastic anemia. TCR beta VDJ and CDR3 profiles were obtained from a genomic DNA template. One entry per CDR3 protein, called by TCRdb with MiXCR from the reads. The sample lists under 200,000 distinct CDR3 sequences, roughly 50% occurring once. Study findings and constraints: Patients and controls had CD8+ Simpson's diversity values that were not significantly distinct.

The chain carries TRBV29-1 and TRBJ1-4, with 7 nucleotides matching TRBD1. The TCR comes from a human donor with aplastic anemia. Sequencing was performed on sorted CD4+, CD8+, or CD8+CD57+ T cells (not recorded which) from PBMCs. The CDR3 DNA follows: TGCAGCGTTTTGACAGGGACTGAAAAACTGTTTTTT. It specifies CSVLTGTEKLFF.